The clone carrying this T cell receptor beta chain was seen more than once but under ten times. Its antigen is unknown. Trimming left V 7 bases short and J 2 bases short, with 13 bases between. Germline CDR1 reads SNHLY; CDR2 reads FYNNEI. CDR3 size: 14 residues. The data derive from a study of cytomegalovirus exposure and HLA in healthy donors. Study-wide results and limits: Several of the most significant clusters appeared linked to common viral pathogens, based on a later analysis.

The PCR ran on 60 Vbeta and 13 Jbeta primers. Using immunoSEQ multiplex PCR, the repertoire was profiled, and TCRdb retains in-frame clones only, with some absent. The sample lists fewer than 200,000 clones; around 78% were seen once. The source is a female donor in good health and CMV-seronegative. Material for sequencing was PBMCs. The rearrangement uses TRBV2 and TRBJ2-3; no clear D gene. In DNA, the CDR3 is TGTGCCAGCAAAAAGCAGGATTTCACAGATACGCAGTATTTT. Translation gives CASKKQDFTDTQYF.